The 22 T cell receptor beta chains below come from one sample, sequenced in a study of blood T cell repertoires in COVID-19. Sequencing was performed with immunoSEQ multiplex PCR; in TCRdb, only in-frame clones are kept and a portion is missing. The table has about 68,000 clones, nearly 90% seen once. Sequencing used peripheral blood. The receptor source for this set is a woman aged 50 to 60 with COVID-19, enrolled during active disease.

The chain uses TRBV6-5 and TRBJ1-1, with 9 positions matching TRBD1. With V trimmed by 7 bases and J by 7 bases, 13 bases remained unmatched. From germline, CDR1 is MNHEY and CDR2 SVGAGI. The CDR3 totals 15 residues. Here the CDR3 reads CASTGVGQGAHEAFF. CDR3 coding DNA: TGTGCCAGCACCGGGGTGGGACAGGGTGCTCATGAAGCTTTCTTT.

J is TRBJ2-3 and V is TRBV10-3; 7 bases align to TRBD2. V gave up 4 bases and J gave up 2 bases; unmatched junction bases: 12. This CDR3 contains 17 residues. The V gene's germline CDR1 is ENHRY and CDR2 SYGVKD. CDR3 sequence reads: CAISVGTMDQNTDTQYF. The CDR3 region has the DNA TGTGCCATCAGTGTCGGGACTATGGACCAGAACACAGATACGCAGTATTTT.

The chain joins TRBV3-1 (or the pseudogene TRBV3-2) to TRBJ2-2; TRBD2 agrees at 12 bases. J gave up 7 bases and V 5 bases, and 8 bases lay outside the gene matches. Germline values: CDR1 LGHDT, CDR2 YNNKEL (reference sequence). The CDR3 is 16 residues long. The CDR3 here is CASSGLAGGTSGELFF. The CDR3 nucleotides are TGTGCCAGCAGCGGTCTAGCGGGAGGGACGAGCGGGGAGCTGTTTTTT.

The gene calls are TRBV15 and TRBJ1-5; a possible D gene is TRBD1 (6 bases). CDR3 length equals 14 residues. From germline, CDR1 is LNHNV and CDR2 YYDKDF (reference sequence). Trimming took 4 bases from V and 7 from J, leaving 14 bases between them. CDR3 residues: CATSIGTPTQPQHF. As DNA, the CDR3 is TGTGCCACCAGCATCGGGACACCCACCCAGCCCCAGCATTTT.

V usage is TRBV11-2 and J usage is TRBJ2-6, with unresolved D. The germline V gene encodes CDR1 SGHAT and CDR2 FQNNGV. The CDR3 sequence is 15 residues long. Trimming took 5 bases from V and 0 from J, leaving 8 bases between them. As DNA, the CDR3 is TGTGCCAGCAGCATACGGAGCTCTGGGGCCAACGTCCTGACTTTC. The encoded protein is CASSIRSSGANVLTF.

The chain joins TRBV6-5 to TRBJ1-3, with D tentatively TRBD1 (6 bases). Trimming removed 6 bases from V and 2 bases from J, with 11 bases in between. The V gene's germline CDR1 is MNHEY and CDR2 SVGAGI. CDR3 length: 14 amino acids. The CDR3 loop is CASRGGGTGNTIYF. CDR3 in DNA: TGTGCCAGCAGAGGGGGGGGGACTGGAAACACCATATATTTT.

The chain uses TRBV19 and TRBJ1-2; 9 bases are shared with TRBD1. The CDR3 spans 14 residues. Germline-derived CDR1 and CDR2 are LNHDA and SQIVND (reference sequence). V trimming: 4 bases; J trimming: 7 bases; junction bases outside the gene matches: 7. CDR3 protein: CASSTGQGIAGYTF. The CDR3 region has the DNA TGTGCCAGTAGTACTGGACAGGGGATCGCTGGCTACACCTTC.

V and J are TRBV7-3 and TRBJ2-4; 11 nucleotides agree with TRBD2. Losses at the gene ends were 5 bases for V and 7 bases for J; bases not matched to a gene: 16. The CDR3 sequence is 18 residues long. The germline gives CDR1 SGHTA, CDR2 FQGTGA. The CDR3 DNA reads as TGTGCCAGCAGCCCCGCCGGGACTAGCGGCGCCGTGGCGAACATTCAGTACTTC. Its translation: CASSPAGTSGAVANIQYF.

The J gene is TRBJ2-7, the V gene TRBV7-9; 13 positions agree with TRBD2. Trimming removed 4 bases from V and 7 bases from J; junction bases left unmatched: 10. The CDR3 runs 16 residues. Germline loops: CDR1 SEHNR, CDR2 FQNEAQ (reference sequence). The CDR3 reads CASSSTTSGRTGEQYF. Written as DNA, the CDR3 is TGTGCCAGCAGCTCGACGACTAGCGGGAGGACGGGAGAGCAGTACTTC.

The chain recombines TRBV5-1 with TRBJ1-6, with 7 bases lining up with TRBD1. The CDR3 is 15 amino acids. The J segment lost 9 bases and the V segment lost 0 bases, leaving 6 bases of the junction unmatched. Germline V gene sequence: CDR1 SGHRS, CDR2 YFSETQ. The DNA for the CDR3 is TGCGCCAGCAGCTTGGGGGACAGCGGACTTTCACCCCTCCACTTT. Its translation is CASSLGDSGLSPLHF.

This clone was recorded only once. The V and J genes are TRBV3-1 (or the pseudogene TRBV3-2) and TRBJ1-5; possibly TRBD1 for D (6 bases). CDR1 and CDR2 (germline): LGHDT, YNNKEL (reference sequence). The length of the CDR3 is 15 residues. V was trimmed by 1 base and J by 7 bases, leaving 14 bases between them. For the CDR3, the DNA is TGTGCCAGCAGCCAAGGGAAGGGAACAGGGCAGCCCCAGCATTTT. This gives the protein CASSQGKGTGQPQHF.

This clone was seen once. The chain employs TRBV7-9 and TRBJ1-1; tentatively, D is TRBD1 (6 bases). This CDR3 has 18 amino acids. Trimming shortened V by 4 bases and J by 4 bases, and 25 bases separated the two germline ends. The germline V gene encodes CDR1 SEHNR and CDR2 FQNEAQ (reference sequence). The CDR3 loop reads CASSSRKGDRPYGTEAFF. The CDR3 DNA is TGTGCCAGCAGCTCTCGGAAGGGGGACCGGCCATACGGCACTGAAGCTTTCTTT.

The chain recombines TRBV5-1 with TRBJ2-2; 7 bases map to TRBD1. CDR3 length: 15 residues. J gave up 6 bases and V 0 bases, and 5 bases lay outside the gene matches. The germline V gene encodes CDR1 SGHRS and CDR2 YFSETQ. The CDR3 DNA follows: TGCGCCAGCAGCTTGGCAGGGGGTCGTGCCGGGGAGCTGTTTTTT. It yields the protein CASSLAGGRAGELFF.

The V call is TRBV24-1, the J call TRBJ2-5; 9 bases fit TRBD2. CDR1 and CDR2 (germline): KGHDR, SFDVKD. This CDR3 is built from 16 residues. V lost 6 bases and J lost 4; bases outside the gene matches: 11. CDR3 in amino acids: CATSPIGAGGAETQYF. The CDR3 region has the DNA TGTGCCACCAGTCCCATAGGAGCGGGAGGAGCAGAGACCCAGTACTTC.

The chain carries TRBV11-2 and TRBJ2-1; possible D gene TRBD2, 5 bases. This CDR3 spans 12 amino acids. Trimming removed 0 bases at V and 9 bases at J, with 6 bases between. The germline V gene has CDR1 SGHAT and CDR2 FQNNGV. CDR3 DNA: TGTGCCAGCAGCTTAGATCGGGGTGAGCAGTTCTTC. Residues: CASSLDRGEQFF.

Regarding this clone: At one end the junction does not follow the germline gene, possibly because of a read error. The J gene is TRBJ2-5, the V gene TRBV30; D gene unclear. Germline V gives CDR1 GTSNPN, CDR2 SVGIG (reference sequence). This CDR3 contains 13 residues. CDR3 sequence: CARRSPGSETQYF. The CDR3 DNA follows: TGTGCCCGGAGATCCCCGGGTTCTGAGACCCAGTACTTC.

The chain employs TRBV28 and TRBJ1-6; no clear D. Between the trimmed V and J ends, which lost 5 bases and 7 bases, there was a span of 18 bases. This CDR3 spans 16 amino acids. Germline assignment: CDR1 MDHEN and CDR2 SYDVKM. CDR3 DNA sequence: TGTGCCAGCAGTAAATACAACAGAGCACGGAATTCACCCCTCCACTTT. Translated: CASSKYNRARNSPLHF.

The chain is built from TRBV7-2 and TRBJ2-5; 7 bases match TRBD2. This CDR3 region has 16 residues. The germline CDR1 and CDR2 sequences are SGHTA and FQGNSA. V was clipped by 1 base and J by 1 base; unmatched bases: 6. This CDR3 is CASSLGGAGAQETQYF. In nucleotides, the CDR3 is TGTGCCAGCAGCTTAGGAGGGGCGGGAGCCCAAGAGACCCAGTACTTC.

This sequence joins TRBV5-1 and TRBJ1-1; 9 bases align to TRBD1. V shed 3 bases, J shed 5 bases, and the junction held 5 bases outside the gene matches. The CDR3 sequence is 14 residues long. Germline V CDR1 and CDR2: SGHRS, YFSETQ. The CDR3 DNA follows: TGCGCCAGCAGCTGGACAGGGGTTGAAACTGAAGCTTTCTTT. It yields the protein CASSWTGVETEAFF.

The chain employs TRBV30 and TRBJ2-1, with a possible D match to TRBD1 (5 bases). The CDR3 sequence is 13 residues long. The V gene's germline CDR1 is GTSNPN and CDR2 SVGIG (reference sequence). Trimming pared 2 bases from V and 4 bases from J, leaving 9 bases between. As DNA, the CDR3 is TGTGCCTGGAGTTCCCAGGGTTACAATGAGCAGTTCTTC. It translates to CAWSSQGYNEQFF.

This rearrangement joins TRBV28 to TRBJ1-5; the match to TRBD1 covers 7 bases. The CDR3 has 15 amino acids. V was clipped by 6 bases and J by 5 bases; unmatched bases: 10. CDR1 and CDR2 (germline): MDHEN, SYDVKM. CDR3 in DNA: TGTGCCAGCAGCTTCCTACAGGGGTATCATCAGCCCCAGCATTTT. Encoded protein: CASSFLQGYHQPQHF.

In this sample, this clone turned up a few times. The chain uses TRBV5-6 and TRBJ1-1; tentative D call: TRBD1 (5 bases). Germline V CDR1 and CDR2: SGHDT, YYEEEE. CDR3 length equals 14 residues. V was shortened by 2 bases and J by 3 bases, with 11 bases between the two germline ends. The CDR3 DNA follows: TGTGCCAGCAGCTTTTTGGGGCCCTACACTGAAGCTTTCTTT. Encoded protein: CASSFLGPYTEAFF.